This TCR beta chain appears in the sequencing data of a study of T cells in Graves' hyperthyroidism and ophthalmopathy. The germline V gene has CDR1 DFQATT and CDR2 SNEGSKA (reference sequence). The V and J ends lost 0 bases and 6 bases respectively, with 9 bases between them. This CDR3 has 13 residues. Amplification of TCR beta CDR3 regions used RNA as the template. The TCR CDR3 was amplified in a first-round RT-PCR using the HTBI primer set. One entry per CDR3 protein results from TCRdb running MiXCR on the multiplex PCR reads. This table has about 510,000 distinct CDR3 sequences, around 15% appearing once. This clonotype was detected ten times or more.

The chain links TRBV20-1 to TRBJ2-4; D gene unclear. Sequenced sample: blood. This TCR derives from a woman aged 40 to 55 with Graves' hyperthyroidism. CDR3 nucleotide sequence: TGCAGTGCTAGAGAAGACGCAGGAAACATTCAGTACTTC. Its protein product is CSAREDAGNIQYF.